Presented here are 18 T cell receptor beta chains from one specimen sequenced in a study of PD-L1 blockade in urothelial cancer. This table comes from immunoSEQ multiplex PCR, and its TCRdb copy is limited to in-frame clones, with some not included. The sample has about 83,000 clones, roughly nine tenths seen once; the top ten hold around 5.3%. Sequenced material: PBMCs, taken around atezolizumab (anti-PD-L1) treatment. These TCRs come from a woman in her 70s with urothelial cancer.

This chain uses TRBV7-9 with TRBJ2-5; D remains unclear. The CDR3 sequence is 11 residues long. Trimming left V 5 bases short and J 4 bases short, with 5 bases between. Germline loops: CDR1 SEHNR, CDR2 FQNEAQ (reference sequence). The CDR3 region is CASSPLETQYF. CDR3 sequence (DNA): TGTGCCAGCAGCCCCCTAGAGACCCAGTACTTC.

This chain uses TRBV5-1 with TRBJ1-4, with 9 bases fitting TRBD1. The CDR3 has 15 amino acids. In germline, CDR1 is SGHRS, CDR2 YFSETQ. V trimming: 2 bases; J trimming: 2 bases; junction bases outside the gene matches: 1. The CDR3 region is CASSFGTGTNEKLFF. The CDR3, as DNA: TGCGCCAGCAGCTTCGGGACAGGGACTAATGAAAAACTGTTTTTT.

The chain has TRBV28 and TRBJ2-1; 8 bases align to TRBD2. The V and J ends lost 4 bases and 2 bases, in that order; junction bases with no gene match: 13. Germline V gives CDR1 MDHEN, CDR2 SYDVKM. The CDR3 consists of 18 residues. CDR3 nucleotide sequence: TGTGCCAGCAGTTCCCCTTCCCCAGCGGGAGACCCCTACAATGAGCAGTTCTTC. Residues: CASSSPSPAGDPYNEQFF.

The chain carries TRBV23-1 and TRBJ2-2; 14 bases fit TRBD2. TRBV23-1 is labeled an ORF, and its function is uncertain. The length of the CDR3 is 17 residues. J gave up 7 bases and V 3 bases, and 7 bases lay outside the gene matches. CDR3 loop: CASSHLGLAGAVGELFF. The CDR3 region has the DNA TGCGCCAGCAGTCACCTGGGACTAGCGGGAGCGGTCGGGGAGCTGTTTTTT.

The chain uses TRBV5-1 and TRBJ1-3; 10 positions agree with TRBD1. V shed 2 bases and J 3 bases; nucleotides not matched to a gene: 2. The CDR3 spans 15 residues. Germline V lookup: CDR1 SGHRS, CDR2 YFSETQ. The CDR3 loop is CASSLWTGGGNTIYF. The CDR3 nucleotides are TGCGCCAGCAGCTTATGGACAGGGGGTGGAAACACCATATATTTT.

This rearrangement joins TRBV7-2 to TRBJ2-4; tentative D call: TRBD1 (6 bases). This CDR3 has 16 amino acids. The V gene's germline CDR1 is SGHTA and CDR2 FQGNSA. Between the trimmed V and J ends, which lost 4 bases and 0 bases, there was a span of 13 bases. CDR3 amino acids: CASSSATGLAKNIQYF. CDR3 DNA sequence: TGTGCCAGCAGCTCCGCGACAGGTTTAGCCAAAAACATTCAGTACTTC.

CDR3 in amino acids: CASSYGTGTYEQYF. CDR3 DNA sequence: TGTGCCAGCAGTTATGGGACAGGGACCTACGAGCAGTACTTC. The chain joins TRBV7-8 to TRBJ2-7, with 9 nucleotides matching TRBD1. Germline V CDR1 and CDR2: SGHVS, FQNEAQ. With V trimmed by 6 bases and J by 2 bases, 5 bases remained unmatched. This CDR3 has 14 residues.

The chain links TRBV5-1 to TRBJ2-7; 8 bases match TRBD2. V lost 3 bases and J lost 0; bases outside the gene matches: 2. The germline V gene has CDR1 SGHRS and CDR2 YFSETQ. The CDR3 covers 14 residues. CDR3 sequence: CASSYLAGSYEQYF. As DNA, the CDR3 is TGCGCCAGCAGCTACCTAGCGGGCTCCTACGAGCAGTACTTC.

The CDR3 DNA reads as TGCGCCAGCAGCTTGTGGGGCCCGACAGGTCAGTTAGCCAAAAACATTCAGTACTTC. Translating gives CASSLWGPTGQLAKNIQYF. V usage is TRBV5-1 and J usage is TRBJ2-4, with D possibly being TRBD1 (6 bases). From germline, CDR1 is SGHRS and CDR2 YFSETQ. The CDR3 spans 19 residues. V shed 1 base and J shed 0 bases, with 20 bases lying between them.

The rearrangement joins TRBV7-3 to TRBJ2-1; D not resolved. V lost 2 bases to trimming and J lost 0 bases, with 8 bases between them. The CDR3 totals 15 residues. Per germline, CDR1 SGHTA and CDR2 FQGTGA. CDR3 nucleotides: TGTGCCAGCAGCTTAGTTAGGAGCTCCTACAATGAGCAGTTCTTC. As protein: CASSLVRSSYNEQFF. The whole variable domain, filled in from reference TRBV7-3 and TRBJ2-1, reads GAGVSQTPSNKVTEKGKYVELRCDPISGHTALYWYRQSLGQGPEFLIYFQGTGAADDSGLPNDRFFAVRPEGSVSTLKIQRTERGDSAVYLCASSLVRSSYNEQFFGPGTRLTVL.

J is TRBJ2-1 and V is TRBV9; 12 bases fit TRBD2. From germline, CDR1 is SGDLS and CDR2 YYNGEE. The trim removed 5 bases at V and 5 bases at J, leaving 5 bases unmatched. This CDR3 spans 15 amino acids. The CDR3 loop is CASSVRTSGDNEQFF. In DNA form, the CDR3 reads TGTGCCAGCAGTGTTCGGACTAGCGGGGACAATGAGCAGTTCTTC.

The V and J genes are TRBV10-3 and TRBJ2-1; 11 positions agree with TRBD2. Germline lookup yields CDR1 ENHRY and CDR2 SYGVKD. The CDR3 covers 16 residues. Trimming at V came to 6 bases and at J to 0 bases, leaving 4 bases not matched to a gene. CDR3 sequence: CAIRTSGESSYNEQFF. The DNA of the CDR3 is TGTGCCATCAGGACTAGCGGGGAAAGCTCCTACAATGAGCAGTTCTTC.

The gene calls are TRBV4-2 and TRBJ2-1, with TRBD1 matching 10 bases. CDR1 is LGHNA and CDR2 is YNFKEQ in the germline V gene. The J segment lost 10 bases and the V segment lost 3 bases, leaving 9 bases of the junction unmatched. This CDR3 is 15 amino acids long. CDR3: CASSQERQGAREQFF. The CDR3 DNA follows: TGTGCCAGCAGCCAGGAGCGACAGGGGGCGAGGGAGCAGTTCTTC.

This chain joins TRBV30 and TRBJ1-2; D is possibly TRBD1 (6 bases). Germline-derived CDR1 and CDR2 are GTSNPN and SVGIG (reference sequence). This CDR3 has 13 amino acids. Trimming removed 2 bases at V and 6 bases at J, with 13 bases between. The CDR3 bases are TGTGCCTGGAGTAAAACAGGGAATAATGGCTACACCTTC. It yields the protein CAWSKTGNNGYTF.

V and J are TRBV27 and TRBJ2-7, with 7 nucleotides matching TRBD2. CDR3 length: 14 amino acids. Germline loops: CDR1 MNHEY, CDR2 SMNVEV (reference sequence). V lost 3 bases to trimming and J lost 7 bases; unmatched junction nucleotides: 9. The CDR3 DNA reads TGTGCCAGCAGTTTTGGGAGGGTTACGCGGGAGCAGTACTTC. Protein product: CASSFGRVTREQYF.

The rearrangement uses TRBV4-3 and TRBJ1-4, with D possibly being TRBD1 (6 bases). Per germline, CDR1 LGHNA and CDR2 YSLEER. Trimming pared 3 bases from V and 0 bases from J, leaving 11 bases between. The CDR3 consists of 16 residues. The CDR3 reads CASSHGTFATNEKLFF. In nucleotides, the CDR3 is TGCGCCAGCAGCCACGGGACATTTGCAACTAATGAAAAACTGTTTTTT.

The V and J genes are TRBV6-5 and TRBJ1-4; D gene unclear. This CDR3 contains 16 residues. Per germline, CDR1 MNHEY and CDR2 SVGAGI. The V and J ends lost 2 bases and 3 bases respectively, with 13 bases between them. The CDR3 sequence: CASSYIGKGANEKLFF. The CDR3 DNA is TGTGCCAGCAGTTACATCGGAAAAGGAGCTAATGAAAAACTGTTTTTT.

The rearrangement uses TRBV4-2 and TRBJ1-2; TRBD1 is a possible D gene (5 bases). CDR3 size: 14 residues. CDR1 and CDR2 from the germline V gene are LGHNA and YNFKEQ. V dropped 0 bases and J dropped 5 bases, with 10 bases sitting between them. CDR3 sequence reads: CASSQDRVGYGYTF. The CDR3 DNA sequence: TGTGCCAGCAGCCAAGACAGGGTAGGATATGGCTACACCTTC.